The 10 T cell receptor beta chains below were found in one sample sequenced in a study of cytomegalovirus exposure and HLA in healthy donors. PCR amplification relied on 60 Vbeta primers (plus 13 Jbeta primers). Assay: immunoSEQ multiplex PCR; the TCRdb copy retains only in-frame clones and omits some. The repertoire holds around 150,000 clones, around 80% seen once, with approximately 7% in the top ten. The sequenced sample consisted of PBMCs. The receptor set was obtained from a man aged 35 to 55 in good health and CMV-seropositive.

This sequence joins TRBV27 and TRBJ2-2, with a possible D match to TRBD1 (5 bases). CDR1 and CDR2 (germline): MNHEY, SMNVEV (reference sequence). Between the trimmed V and J ends, which lost 2 bases and 7 bases, there was a span of 14 bases. The CDR3 length is 15 residues. CDR3 bases: TGTGCCAGCAGTTTAAGGGGAATTGGGTTCGGGGAGCTGTTTTTT. Translation gives CASSLRGIGFGELFF.

This chain connects TRBV11-2 to TRBJ2-7; D not certain. V was shortened by 2 bases and J by 5 bases, with 4 bases between the two germline ends. Germline CDR1 and CDR2: SGHAT and FQNNGV. The CDR3 runs 11 residues. CDR3 region: CASSLIDEQYF. Here the CDR3 DNA reads TGTGCCAGCAGCTTAATAGACGAGCAGTACTTC.

The chain carries TRBV29-1 and TRBJ2-5; tentatively, D is TRBD1 (6 bases). V was pared by 2 bases and J by 0 bases, with 19 bases between. Germline CDR1 and CDR2: SQVTM and ANQGSEA. CDR3 size: 17 residues. The CDR3 sequence: CSVEIFLGAIYQETQYF. DNA for the CDR3: TGCAGCGTTGAAATTTTTCTGGGGGCAATATACCAAGAGACCCAGTACTTC.

The chain links TRBV7-6 to TRBJ2-2; TRBD2 is a possible D gene (5 bases). The V end lost 5 bases, the J end lost 4 bases, and 14 bases lay between the germline ends. Germline lookup yields CDR1 SGHVS and CDR2 FNYEAQ. The CDR3 has 15 residues. The DNA for the CDR3 is TGTGCCAGCAGCAAGTTCCGGGGTAGCACCGGGGAGCTGTTTTTT. The encoded protein is CASSKFRGSTGELFF.

This clone is a singleton in its sample. The V and J genes are TRBV5-1 and TRBJ1-3; D call uncertain. Looked up from germline, CDR1 is SGHRS and CDR2 is YFSETQ. The CDR3 consists of 15 residues. V was clipped by 2 bases and J by 0 bases, with 9 bases between them. This CDR3 reads CASSLAGISGNTIYF. The DNA for the CDR3 is TGCGCCAGCAGCTTAGCCGGGATCTCTGGAAACACCATATATTTT.

The chain combines TRBV6-1 with TRBJ1-4; D remains unclear. Trimming pared 1 base from V and 0 bases from J, leaving 6 bases between. The germline V gene encodes CDR1 MNHNS and CDR2 SASEGT. CDR3 size: 15 residues. CDR3 in DNA: TGTGCCAGCAGTGAAGGGGCATCAACTAATGAAAAACTGTTTTTT. This encodes CASSEGASTNEKLFF.

The chain links TRBV19 to TRBJ1-5; 7 nucleotides match TRBD1. V was pared by 5 bases and J by 4 bases, with 5 bases of the junction left unmatched. Germline V CDR1 and CDR2: LNHDA, SQIVND (reference sequence). The CDR3 totals 14 residues. The CDR3 loop reads CASSVGTANQPQHF. Written as DNA, the CDR3 is TGTGCCAGTAGTGTAGGGACAGCTAATCAGCCCCAGCATTTT. The full variable domain, rest sourced from reference TRBV19 and TRBJ1-5, is DGGITQSPKYLFRKEGQNVTLSCEQNLNHDAMYWYRQDPGQGLRLIYYSQIVNDFQKGDIAEGYSVSREKKESFPLTVTSAQKNPTAFYLCASSVGTANQPQHFGDGTRLSIL.

V and J are TRBV7-9 and TRBJ2-7, with D possibly TRBD2 on 5 matching bases. Trimming cost V 7 bases and J 2 bases, with 9 bases left between them. Germline V gives CDR1 SEHNR, CDR2 FQNEAQ (reference sequence). The CDR3 totals 12 residues. The CDR3 is CASTGMTYEQYF. The CDR3 DNA is TGTGCCAGCACGGGGATGACCTACGAGCAGTACTTC.

The rearrangement links TRBV25-1 to TRBJ1-4; 11 bases agree with TRBD1. V dropped 4 bases and J dropped 6; count of bases not matched to a gene: 10. The germline V gene encodes CDR1 MGHDK and CDR2 SYGVNS. CDR3 length equals 17 residues. CDR3 sequence: CASSGVPGQGEDEKLFF. The CDR3 DNA is TGTGCCAGCAGTGGGGTCCCGGGACAGGGGGAGGATGAAAAACTGTTTTTT.

This sequence joins TRBV15 and TRBJ1-5, with 8 positions matching TRBD1. Germline CDR1 is LNHNV and CDR2 is YYDKDF (reference sequence). The CDR3 is 15 residues long. Germline trimming cut 3 bases from V and 4 bases from J; bases unmatched to any gene: 5. The CDR3 is CATSRHGQGNQPQHF. CDR3 nucleotide sequence: TGTGCCACCAGCAGGCACGGACAGGGAAATCAGCCCCAGCATTTT.